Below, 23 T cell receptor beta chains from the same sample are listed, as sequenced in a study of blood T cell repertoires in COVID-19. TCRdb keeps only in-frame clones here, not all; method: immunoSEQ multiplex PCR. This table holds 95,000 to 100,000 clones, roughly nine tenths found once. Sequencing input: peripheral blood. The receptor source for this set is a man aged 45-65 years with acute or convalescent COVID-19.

CDR3 region: CASSPKGVSGANVLTF. In DNA form, the CDR3 reads TGTGCCAGCTCACCCAAAGGGGTCTCTGGGGCCAACGTCCTGACTTTC. This chain joins TRBV18 and TRBJ2-6; D is perhaps TRBD1 (5 bases). Germline V lookup: CDR1 KGHSH, CDR2 LQKENI. V lost 3 bases to trimming and J lost 0 bases, with 9 bases between them. The CDR3 runs 16 residues. The complete variable domain, with remaining parts taken from reference TRBV18 and TRBJ2-6, reads NAGVMQNPRHLVRRRGQEARLRCSPMKGHSHVYWYRQLPEEGLKFMVYLQKENIIDESGMPKERFSAEFPKEGPSILRIQQVVRGDSAAYFCASSPKGVSGANVLTFGAGSRLTVL.

The CDR3 DNA sequence: TGCAGCGCTAGGGACAGGACCCGCTCTGGGGCCAACGTCCTGACTTTC. It yields the protein CSARDRTRSGANVLTF. The J gene is TRBJ2-6, the V gene TRBV29-1, with 8 bases identical to TRBD1. Germline V gene data show CDR1 as SQVTM and CDR2 as ANQGSEA. CDR3 length: 16 residues. V dropped 7 bases and J dropped 0; count of bases not matched to a gene: 8.

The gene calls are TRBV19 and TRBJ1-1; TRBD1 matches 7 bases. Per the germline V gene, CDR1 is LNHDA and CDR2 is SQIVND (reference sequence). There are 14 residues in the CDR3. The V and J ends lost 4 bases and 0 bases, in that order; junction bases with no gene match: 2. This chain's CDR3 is CASSTQGVNTEAFF. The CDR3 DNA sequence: TGTGCCAGTAGTACCCAGGGGGTGAACACTGAAGCTTTCTTT.

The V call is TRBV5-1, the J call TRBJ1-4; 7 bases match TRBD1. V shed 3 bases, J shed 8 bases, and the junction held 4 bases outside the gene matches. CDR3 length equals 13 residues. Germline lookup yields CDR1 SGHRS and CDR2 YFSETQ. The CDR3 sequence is CASSSGQAEKLFF. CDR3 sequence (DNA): TGCGCCAGCAGCTCCGGACAGGCAGAAAAACTGTTTTTT.

The CDR3 bases are TGTGCTAGTGGTTTGGTACAAGGGGGCGGTGAAGCTTTCTTT. Residues: CASGLVQGGGEAFF. The chain couples TRBV12-5 to TRBJ1-1; 7 bases are shared with TRBD1. This CDR3 is built from 14 residues. The germline V gene encodes CDR1 LGHNT and CDR2 FRNRAP. Unmatched junction bases numbered 5, after V lost 0 bases and J lost 7 bases.

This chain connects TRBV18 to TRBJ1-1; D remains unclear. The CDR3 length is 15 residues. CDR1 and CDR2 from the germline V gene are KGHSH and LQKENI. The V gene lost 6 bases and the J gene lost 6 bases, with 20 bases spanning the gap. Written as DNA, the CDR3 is TGTGCCAGCTCCCCTGCCCCTCCCCAGTTCGCTGAAGCTTTCTTT. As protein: CASSPAPPQFAEAFF.

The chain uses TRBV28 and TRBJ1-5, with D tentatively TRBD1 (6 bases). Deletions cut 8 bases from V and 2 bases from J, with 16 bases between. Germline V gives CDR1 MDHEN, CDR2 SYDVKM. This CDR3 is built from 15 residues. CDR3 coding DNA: TGTGCCAGCCTAATGGGGGCCAGGGGCAATCAGCCCCAGCATTTT. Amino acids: CASLMGARGNQPQHF.

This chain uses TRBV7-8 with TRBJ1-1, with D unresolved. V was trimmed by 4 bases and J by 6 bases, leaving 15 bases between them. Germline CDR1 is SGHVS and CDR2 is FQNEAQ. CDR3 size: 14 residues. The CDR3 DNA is TGTGCCAGCAGCTCCCGGTCTGGAGGCGCTGAAGCTTTCTTT. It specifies CASSSRSGGAEAFF.

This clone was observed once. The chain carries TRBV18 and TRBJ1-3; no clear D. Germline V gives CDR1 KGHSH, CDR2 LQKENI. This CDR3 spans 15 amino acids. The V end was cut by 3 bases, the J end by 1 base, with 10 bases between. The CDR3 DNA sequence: TGTGCCAGCTCACCGCGGGATTTATCTGGAAACACCATATATTTT. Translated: CASSPRDLSGNTIYF.

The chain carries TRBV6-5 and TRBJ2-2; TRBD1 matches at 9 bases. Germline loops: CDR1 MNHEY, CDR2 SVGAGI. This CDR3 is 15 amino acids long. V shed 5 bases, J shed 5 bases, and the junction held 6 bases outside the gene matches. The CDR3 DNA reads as TGTGCCAGCAGTCTTACAGGGGGCCAAACCGGGGAGCTGTTTTTT. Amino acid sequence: CASSLTGGQTGELFF.

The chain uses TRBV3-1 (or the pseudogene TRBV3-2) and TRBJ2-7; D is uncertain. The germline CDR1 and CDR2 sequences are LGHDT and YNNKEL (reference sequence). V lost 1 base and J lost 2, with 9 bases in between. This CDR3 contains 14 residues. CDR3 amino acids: CASSQAQATYEQYF. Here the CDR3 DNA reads TGTGCCAGCAGCCAAGCCCAGGCCACCTACGAGCAGTACTTC.

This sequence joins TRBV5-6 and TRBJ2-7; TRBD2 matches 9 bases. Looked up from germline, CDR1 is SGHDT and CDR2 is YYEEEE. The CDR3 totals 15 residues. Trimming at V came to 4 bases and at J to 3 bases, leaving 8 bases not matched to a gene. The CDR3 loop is CASSPGSGGFYEQYF. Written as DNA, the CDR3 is TGTGCCAGCAGCCCCGGGAGCGGGGGGTTCTACGAGCAGTACTTC.

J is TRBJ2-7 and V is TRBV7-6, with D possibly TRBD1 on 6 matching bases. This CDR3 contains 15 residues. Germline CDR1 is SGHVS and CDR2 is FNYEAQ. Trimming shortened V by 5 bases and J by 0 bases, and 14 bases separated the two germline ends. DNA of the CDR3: TGTGCCAGCAGCCCCCTGGGGGCGAGCTCCTACGAGCAGTACTTC. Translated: CASSPLGASSYEQYF.

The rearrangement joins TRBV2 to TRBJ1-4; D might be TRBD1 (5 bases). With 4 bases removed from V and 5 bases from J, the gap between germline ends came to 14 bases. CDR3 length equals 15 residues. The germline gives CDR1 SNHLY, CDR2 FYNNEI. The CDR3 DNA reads TGTGCCAGCAGTGTGGAAACAGGCTCCAATGAAAAACTGTTTTTT. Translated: CASSVETGSNEKLFF.

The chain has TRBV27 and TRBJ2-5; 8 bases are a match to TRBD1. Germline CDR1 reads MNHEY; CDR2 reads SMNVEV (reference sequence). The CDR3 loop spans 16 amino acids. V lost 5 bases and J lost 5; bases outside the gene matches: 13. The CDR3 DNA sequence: TGTGCCAGCAGTAGCCCAGGGGGCTATGAGGTGGAGACCCAGTACTTC. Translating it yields CASSSPGGYEVETQYF.

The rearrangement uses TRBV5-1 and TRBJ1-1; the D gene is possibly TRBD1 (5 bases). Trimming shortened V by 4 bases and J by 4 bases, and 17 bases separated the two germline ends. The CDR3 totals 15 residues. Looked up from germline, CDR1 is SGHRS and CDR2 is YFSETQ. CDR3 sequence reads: CASSPLGGFRTEAFF. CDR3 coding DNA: TGCGCCAGCAGCCCTCTCGGGGGATTCCGCACTGAAGCTTTCTTT. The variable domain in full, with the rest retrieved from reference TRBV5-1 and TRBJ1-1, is KAGVTQTPRYLIKTRGQQVTLSCSPISGHRSVSWYQQTPGQGLQFLFEYFSETQRNKGNFPGRFSGRQFSNSRSEMNVSTLELGDSALYLCASSPLGGFRTEAFFGQGTRLTVV.

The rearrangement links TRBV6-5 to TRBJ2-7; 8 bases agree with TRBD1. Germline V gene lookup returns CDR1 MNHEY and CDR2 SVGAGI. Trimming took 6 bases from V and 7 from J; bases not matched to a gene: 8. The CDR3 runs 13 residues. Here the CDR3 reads CASSPWTGREQYF. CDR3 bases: TGTGCCAGCAGCCCCTGGACAGGGAGGGAGCAGTACTTC.

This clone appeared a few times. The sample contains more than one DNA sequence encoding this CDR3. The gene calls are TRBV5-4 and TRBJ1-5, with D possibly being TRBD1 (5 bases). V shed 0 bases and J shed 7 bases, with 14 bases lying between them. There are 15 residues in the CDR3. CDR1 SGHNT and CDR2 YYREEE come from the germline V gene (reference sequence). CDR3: CASSLDQGAGQPQHF. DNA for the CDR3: TGTGCCAGCAGCTTGGATCAGGGTGCGGGGCAGCCCCAGCATTTT.

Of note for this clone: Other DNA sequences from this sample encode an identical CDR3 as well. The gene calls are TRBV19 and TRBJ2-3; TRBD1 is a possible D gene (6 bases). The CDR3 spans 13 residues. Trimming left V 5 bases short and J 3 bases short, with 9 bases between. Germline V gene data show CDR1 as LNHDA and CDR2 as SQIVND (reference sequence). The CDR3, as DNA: TGTGCCAGTAGTTTAACAGGGACAGATACGCAGTATTTT. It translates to CASSLTGTDTQYF.

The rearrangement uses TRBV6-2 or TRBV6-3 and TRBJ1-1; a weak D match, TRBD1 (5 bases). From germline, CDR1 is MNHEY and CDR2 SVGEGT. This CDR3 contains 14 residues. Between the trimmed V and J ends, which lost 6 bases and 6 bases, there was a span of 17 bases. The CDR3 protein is CASRYQGRTPEAFF. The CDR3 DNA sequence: TGTGCCAGCAGGTACCAGGGTCGAACTCCTGAAGCTTTCTTT.

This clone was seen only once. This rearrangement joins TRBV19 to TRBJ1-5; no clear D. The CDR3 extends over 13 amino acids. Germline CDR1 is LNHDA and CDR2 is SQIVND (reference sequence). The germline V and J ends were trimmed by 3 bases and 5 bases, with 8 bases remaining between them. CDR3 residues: CASSIISYQPQHF. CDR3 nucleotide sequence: TGTGCCAGTAGTATTATCAGTTATCAGCCCCAGCATTTT.

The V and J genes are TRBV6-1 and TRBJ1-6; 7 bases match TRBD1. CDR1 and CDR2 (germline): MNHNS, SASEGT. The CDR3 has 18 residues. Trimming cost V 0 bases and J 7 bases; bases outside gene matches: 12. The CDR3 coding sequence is TGTGCCAGCAGTGAAGCGCTTCAGAACAGGGGCGGCAATTCACCCCTCCACTTT. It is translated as CASSEALQNRGGNSPLHF.

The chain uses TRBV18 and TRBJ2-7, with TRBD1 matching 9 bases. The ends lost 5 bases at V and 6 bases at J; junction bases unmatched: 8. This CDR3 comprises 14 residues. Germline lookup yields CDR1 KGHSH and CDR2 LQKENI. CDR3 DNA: TGTGCCAGCTCAAAGGGACAGGGCTTTCTCGAGCAGTACTTC. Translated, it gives CASSKGQGFLEQYF.